These T cell receptor beta chains were read from a single sample in a study of blood T cell repertoires in COVID-19. Clones were sequenced by immunoSEQ multiplex PCR, and TCRdb holds only the in-frame ones, with some missing. The table has 100,000 or so clones, around 92% seen once. The sequencing input was peripheral blood. The receptors originated from a man aged 50 to 60 with active COVID-19. Each CDR3 is given with its conserved first and last residue.

V gene: TRBV20-1; J gene: TRBJ2-1; CDR3 protein: CSARGGNEQFF
V gene: TRBV6-5; J gene: TRBJ1-6; CDR3 protein: CASSPSIYPNSPLHF
V gene: TRBV7-9; J gene: TRBJ1-2; CDR3 protein: CASSRQNYGYTF
V gene: TRBV19; J gene: TRBJ1-1; CDR3 protein: CASSLSKNTEAFF
V gene: TRBV18; J gene: TRBJ2-6; CDR3 protein: CASSPGQALSGANVLTF
V gene: TRBV11-3; J gene: TRBJ2-1; CDR3 protein: CASSSSGLAGVEQFF
V gene: TRBV7-3; J gene: TRBJ2-7; CDR3 protein: CASSLSGSEVNEQYF
V gene: TRBV11-2; J gene: TRBJ2-7; CDR3 protein: CASSLAGTGEQYF
V gene: TRBV5-1; J gene: TRBJ1-1; CDR3 protein: CASSFTVNTEAFF
V gene: TRBV27; J gene: TRBJ2-1; CDR3 protein: CASIPLGANSYNEQFF
V gene: TRBV2; J gene: TRBJ2-1; CDR3 protein: CASSAPAGNLGEQFF
V gene: TRBV5-1; J gene: TRBJ2-3; CDR3 protein: CASSPIAGGTDTQYF
V gene: TRBV5-4; J gene: TRBJ2-7; CDR3 protein: CASSLTSATYEQYF
V gene: TRBV7-3; J gene: TRBJ1-3; CDR3 protein: CASSLAGGSGNTIYF
V gene: TRBV6-5; J gene: TRBJ1-6; CDR3 protein: CASRGTGDNSPLHF
V gene: TRBV6-4; J gene: TRBJ1-2; CDR3 protein: CASSESSTGSRYGYTF
V gene: TRBV6-6; J gene: TRBJ2-7; CDR3 protein: CASSYSDRGISREQYF
V gene: TRBV30; J gene: TRBJ1-2; CDR3 protein: CAWGRGVNGYTF
V gene: TRBV20-1; J gene: TRBJ1-1; CDR3 protein: CSAIASTEAFF
V gene: TRBV10-3; J gene: TRBJ1-4; CDR3 protein: CAISQGARSEKLFF
V gene: TRBV6-5; J gene: TRBJ2-5; CDR3 protein: CASSRMGPVQETQYF
V gene: TRBV29-1; J gene: TRBJ2-1; CDR3 protein: CSVGADNEQFF
V gene: TRBV19; J gene: TRBJ1-6; CDR3 protein: CASSTPGADPPLHF
V gene: TRBV7-9; J gene: TRBJ1-1; CDR3 protein: CASSSSWDRGLSGGTEAFF
V gene: TRBV19; J gene: TRBJ1-1; CDR3 protein: CASSTQFDRITEAFF
V gene: TRBV12-3/TRBV12-4; J gene: TRBJ2-7; CDR3 protein: CASSLDSYEQYF
V gene: TRBV19; J gene: TRBJ2-5; CDR3 protein: CASSLGTSGRRETQYF
V gene: TRBV5-1; J gene: TRBJ2-1; CDR3 protein: CASSLGTVNNEQFF
V gene: TRBV28; J gene: TRBJ2-7; CDR3 protein: CASRLTGTYEQYF